These 14 T cell receptor beta chains were all obtained from the same sample, sequenced in a study of CD8 T cells in ankylosing spondylitis. TCRdb fed the 5' RACE reads into MiXCR, producing one record per CDR3 protein. Of under 300,000 distinct CDR3 sequences listed, approximately 11% are singletons. The material sequenced was blood, either unsorted or a sorted T cell fraction (not recorded which). Every receptor here comes from a male donor with ankylosing spondylitis or in good health (not recorded which).

This clonotype has ten or more counts. This chain links TRBV12-3 or TRBV12-4 with TRBJ2-1; possibly TRBD2 for D (5 bases). CDR3 length: 12 residues. V was trimmed by 4 bases and J by 8 bases, leaving 9 bases between them. CDR3 nucleotides: TGTGCCAGCAGTTCCGGAGGTTATGAGCAGTTCTTC. Protein: CASSSGGYEQFF.

This clonotype was counted at least ten times. J is TRBJ1-1 and V is TRBV5-6; possible D gene TRBD1, 5 bases. This CDR3 has 15 residues. V gave up 3 bases and J gave up 4 bases, with 16 bases separating them. CDR1 and CDR2 (germline): SGHDT, YYEEEE. DNA of the CDR3: TGTGCCAGCAGCTGGGGTTCGGGGGAGGGCACTGAAGCTTTCTTT. This sequence encodes CASSWGSGEGTEAFF.

This clonotype has ten or more counts. The rearrangement joins TRBV12-3 or TRBV12-4 to TRBJ2-2; maybe TRBD2 (5 bases). V was shortened by 6 bases and J by 5 bases, with 10 bases between the two germline ends. This CDR3 is built from 13 residues. The CDR3 sequence is CASRVGETGELFF. DNA of the CDR3: TGTGCCAGCAGAGTCGGGGAAACCGGGGAGCTGTTTTTT.

This clonotype was picked up many times. This chain uses TRBV20-1 with TRBJ1-2, with 7 bases identical to TRBD1. This CDR3 region has 11 residues. Germline loops: CDR1 DFQATT, CDR2 SNEGSKA (reference sequence). V lost 6 bases and J lost 8; bases outside the gene matches: 6. The CDR3 bases are TGCAGTGCAACAGGGGCCTGGGGCTACACCTTC. Translation gives CSATGAWGYTF.

The genes are TRBV21-1 and TRBJ2-1. TRBV21-1 is deemed a pseudogene. This CDR3 region has 16 residues. CDR3: CASSKARLTTDNEQFF. CDR3 DNA: TGTGCCAGCAGCAAAGCTCGCTTGACCACGGACAATGAGCAGTTCTTC.

CDR3 DNA sequence: TGTGCCAGCAGCATCCAGACAGGGATCACAGATACGCAGTATTTT. Encoded protein: CASSIQTGITDTQYF. This chain joins TRBV9 and TRBJ2-3; 7 bases agree with TRBD1. CDR3 length: 15 amino acids. In germline, CDR1 is SGDLS, CDR2 YYNGEE. V lost 4 bases and J lost 2; bases outside the gene matches: 7.

The sample holds many counts of this clonotype. V is TRBV5-1 and J is TRBJ1-1; a weak D match, TRBD1 (5 bases). Germline CDR1 reads SGHRS; CDR2 reads YFSETQ. The germline V and J ends were trimmed by 3 bases and 1 base, with 10 bases remaining between them. The CDR3 consists of 14 residues. The CDR3 DNA is TGCGCCAGCAGCTGGAGGGGACCGAACACTGAAGCTTTCTTT. Its translation is CASSWRGPNTEAFF.

This clonotype was seen at least ten times. This chain connects TRBV20-1 to TRBJ2-3; D is unclear. The CDR3 has 12 amino acids. V was trimmed by 7 bases and J by 1 base, leaving 9 bases between them. Germline V gives CDR1 DFQATT, CDR2 SNEGSKA (reference sequence). The CDR3 sequence: CSEGRGTDTQYF. The DNA for the CDR3 is TGCAGTGAGGGAAGGGGCACAGATACGCAGTATTTT.

This clonotype was picked up many times. The gene calls are TRBV12-3 or TRBV12-4 and TRBJ2-5, with 8 bases aligning to TRBD1. V shed 6 bases, J shed 5 bases, and the junction held 5 bases outside the gene matches. This CDR3 has 13 amino acids. The CDR3: CASRRTGRETQYF. The CDR3 DNA sequence: TGTGCCAGCAGGAGGACAGGGAGGGAGACCCAGTACTTC.

This clonotype has ten or more counts. V usage is TRBV10-3 and J usage is TRBJ2-7; 7 positions match TRBD2. From germline, CDR1 is ENHRY and CDR2 SYGVKD. The V and J ends lost 8 bases and 6 bases, in that order; junction bases with no gene match: 4. The CDR3 is 11 residues long. The CDR3 loop reads CAISSGGEQYF. The CDR3 nucleotides are TGTGCCATCTCGTCGGGGGGCGAGCAGTACTTC.

This clonotype was observed at least ten times. V usage is TRBV4-1 and J usage is TRBJ1-3; D gene uncertain. CDR3 length: 15 amino acids. Trimming cost V 3 bases and J 0 bases, with 9 bases left between them. Germline V gene data show CDR1 as MGHRA and CDR2 as YSYEKL. CDR3 sequence: CASSQGWNSGNTIYF. The CDR3 DNA reads TGCGCCAGCAGCCAGGGTTGGAACTCTGGAAACACCATATATTTT.

This chain uses TRBV5-1 with TRBJ2-7; D not certain. In germline, CDR1 is SGHRS, CDR2 YFSETQ. With 0 bases removed from V and 0 bases from J, the gap between germline ends came to 10 bases. The CDR3 extends over 15 amino acids. The CDR3 bases are TGCGCCAGCAGCTTGGATGTAGGGCTCTCCTACGAGCAGTACTTC. It yields the protein CASSLDVGLSYEQYF.

This clonotype has ten or more counts. The junction shows a germline mismatch at one end, possibly a read error. The chain carries TRBV5-1 and TRBJ2-5, with D tentatively TRBD1 (5 bases). CDR1 is SGHRS, CDR2 YFSETQ, per germline. This CDR3 region has 13 residues. CDR3 sequence: CASSLGVQETQYF. The CDR3 nucleotides read TGTGCCAGCAGCTTAGGGGTTCAAGAGACCCAGTACTTC.

This clonotype has a handful of counts. The V gene is TRBV9, the J gene TRBJ2-3; D remains ambiguous. The CDR3 contains 15 residues. In germline, CDR1 is SGDLS, CDR2 YYNGEE. V lost 0 bases and J lost 2, with 10 bases in between. Here the CDR3 reads CASSVGLPLTDTQYF. The CDR3 DNA reads TGTGCCAGCAGCGTAGGGCTACCGCTCACAGATACGCAGTATTTT.